The 5 T cell receptor beta chains reported below all come from one sample, sequenced in a study of cytomegalovirus exposure and HLA in healthy donors. Primers included in the PCR were 60 Vbeta and 13 Jbeta primers. Clones were sequenced by immunoSEQ multiplex PCR, and TCRdb holds only the in-frame ones, with some missing. This sample yields over 150,000 clones, of which 75% to 85% are seen a single time; roughly 10% belongs to the top ten. Material for sequencing was PBMCs. These receptors were collected from a man aged 45-65 years in good health and CMV-seropositive.

The CDR3 loop reads CASSGAGGSETQYF. DNA of the CDR3: TGTGCCAGCAGTGGCGCAGGGGGTTCGGAGACCCAGTACTTC. The genes are TRBV6-5 and TRBJ2-5; 7 bases match TRBD1. V was pared by 5 bases and J by 5 bases, with 8 bases of the junction left unmatched. CDR1 and CDR2 from the germline V gene are MNHEY and SVGAGI. This CDR3 has 14 residues.

The chain couples TRBV2 to TRBJ1-4; TRBD1 matches 9 bases. This CDR3 region has 14 residues. Germline trimming cut 5 bases from V and 8 bases from J; bases unmatched to any gene: 6. CDR1 and CDR2 from the germline V gene are SNHLY and FYNNEI. The CDR3 region has the DNA TGTGCCAGCAGTCGGGACAGGGATTTGGAAAAACTGTTTTTT. Translating gives CASSRDRDLEKLFF.

The rearrangement links TRBV18 to TRBJ1-4; D is unclear. The CDR3 consists of 17 residues. The ends were cut back, 5 bases at V and 0 bases at J, with 16 bases in the middle. Germline CDR1 reads KGHSH; CDR2 reads LQKENI. CDR3 region: CASSSDGVSATNEKLFF. Here the CDR3 DNA reads TGTGCCAGCTCATCAGATGGAGTGAGCGCAACTAATGAAAAACTGTTTTTT.

The chain combines TRBV9 with TRBJ2-5; TRBD2 agrees at 9 bases. After removal of 4 bases from V and 5 bases from J, the junction contained 15 bases not matched to a gene. The germline V gene has CDR1 SGDLS and CDR2 YYNGEE. The CDR3 extends over 17 amino acids. The CDR3 is CASSPRGAGGPRETQYF. The CDR3 DNA reads TGTGCCAGCAGCCCCCGGGGGGCGGGAGGGCCGAGGGAGACCCAGTACTTC.

This clone was counted once. The chain carries TRBV7-9 and TRBJ2-5; no definite D call. Per the germline V gene, CDR1 is SEHNR and CDR2 is FQNEAQ (reference sequence). V dropped 5 bases and J dropped 1 base, with 8 bases sitting between them. The CDR3 spans 13 residues. The DNA for the CDR3 is TGTGCCAGCAGCCTAAAACCCCAAGAGACCCAGTACTTC. Translation: CASSLKPQETQYF.